The 8 T cell receptor beta chains below were found in one sample sequenced in a study of cytomegalovirus exposure and HLA in healthy donors. Primers: 60 Vbeta forward and 13 Jbeta reverse. The repertoire was sequenced with immunoSEQ multiplex PCR; TCRdb's copy has only in-frame clones and lacks some. Of over 150,000 clones listed, roughly 65% are singletons. The sample comprised PBMCs. Every receptor here comes from a woman younger than 30 in good health and CMV-seropositive.

The CDR3: CASSVEQTSTDTQYF. CDR3 nucleotides: TGTGCCAGCAGCGTAGAACAGACAAGCACAGATACGCAGTATTTT. This chain uses TRBV9 with TRBJ2-3, with D hard to call. Looked up from germline, CDR1 is SGDLS and CDR2 is YYNGEE. V was cut by 0 bases and J by 0 bases, with 8 bases left in between. This CDR3 is 15 amino acids long.

This clone was counted between two and nine times. The chain uses TRBV2 and TRBJ2-7; TRBD2 matches 7 bases. Germline CDR1 is SNHLY and CDR2 is FYNNEI. The CDR3 runs 14 residues. CDR3 DNA: TGTGCTCCGGGAGGCCCAAAGAGCCCCTACGAGCAGTACTTC. This gives the protein CAPGGPKSPYEQYF.

The V gene is TRBV7-6, the J gene TRBJ2-1; the D gene is possibly TRBD2 (7 bases). Looked up from germline, CDR1 is SGHVS and CDR2 is FNYEAQ. This CDR3 is 19 amino acids long. V lost 5 bases to trimming and J lost 7 bases, with 30 bases between them. The CDR3 here is CASSPAVRTLVGGHNEQFF. DNA for the CDR3: TGTGCCAGCAGCCCCGCGGTCCGGACCCTAGTGGGGGGGCATAATGAGCAGTTCTTC.

This clone was recorded a few times. The V call is TRBV6-6, the J call TRBJ1-1; the D is unclear. This CDR3 has 12 residues. Germline V gene data show CDR1 as MNHNY and CDR2 as SVGAGI (reference sequence). The V gene lost 8 bases and the J gene lost 3 bases, with 10 bases spanning the gap. CDR3 DNA: TGTGCCAGCCTTCCAGGTGACACTGAAGCTTTCTTT. As protein: CASLPGDTEAFF.

The chain joins TRBV2 to TRBJ2-7, with TRBD2 as a possible D gene (6 bases). Germline loops: CDR1 SNHLY, CDR2 FYNNEI. V lost 3 bases and J lost 1, with 13 bases in between. The CDR3 has 15 residues. This CDR3 is CASSEAAGLSYEQYF. The CDR3 nucleotides read TGTGCCAGCAGTGAGGCAGCCGGACTATCCTACGAGCAGTACTTC.

V and J are TRBV6-5 and TRBJ2-3; D is unresolved. Germline V gives CDR1 MNHEY, CDR2 SVGAGI. This CDR3 comprises 14 residues. Trimming removed 2 bases from V and 4 bases from J, with 10 bases in between. CDR3 loop: CASSYVQLADTQYF. CDR3 nucleotides: TGTGCCAGCAGTTACGTACAGTTAGCAGATACGCAGTATTTT.

This chain uses TRBV18 with TRBJ1-5; D is possibly TRBD1 (6 bases). Between the trimmed V and J ends, which lost 2 bases and 5 bases, there was a span of 13 bases. The CDR3 runs 15 residues. The germline V gene encodes CDR1 KGHSH and CDR2 LQKENI. The CDR3 loop is CASSPGTGKDQPQHF. The CDR3 coding sequence is TGTGCCAGCTCACCAGGCACAGGGAAAGATCAGCCCCAGCATTTT. Using reference TRBV18 and TRBJ1-5 for the parts outside the CDR3, the full variable domain is NAGVMQNPRHLVRRRGQEARLRCSPMKGHSHVYWYRQLPEEGLKFMVYLQKENIIDESGMPKERFSAEFPKEGPSILRIQQVVRGDSAAYFCASSPGTGKDQPQHFGDGTRLSIL.

The V call is TRBV5-6, the J call TRBJ2-2; D is undetermined. Trimming stripped 1 base from V and 1 base from J, with 5 bases between. Germline V gene sequence: CDR1 SGHDT, CDR2 YYEEEE. The CDR3 totals 14 residues. The CDR3 DNA is TGTGCCAGCAGCTTGAACAGGAACACCGGGGAGCTGTTTTTT. The encoded protein is CASSLNRNTGELFF.